This T cell receptor beta chain was sequenced during a study of cytomegalovirus exposure and HLA in healthy donors. Study conclusions and caveats: It was reported in a later analysis that an Asian-associated ancestry cluster showed fewer N-insertions than the approximately 670-donor mean. TCR beta V segments were, for the most part, productive about 87% or about 30% of the time in an earlier analysis. Researchers reported in a later analysis that a missense DCLRE1C variant was tied to TCR beta V- and J-gene trimming.

Germline V CDR1 and CDR2: MDHEN, SYDVKM. V was pared by 5 bases and J by 2 bases, with 11 bases of the junction left unmatched. The CDR3 has 18 amino acids. Turning to this clone: What it binds is not known.

The study ran its PCR with 60 Vbeta and 13 Jbeta primers. Sequencing was performed with immunoSEQ multiplex PCR; in TCRdb, only in-frame clones are kept and a portion is missing. The table records 100,000 to 120,000 clones, about 80% of them present only once. V is TRBV28 and J is TRBJ1-4; 10 bases line up with TRBD1. Input material: PBMCs. The TCR comes from a man aged 30 to 39 in good health and CMV-seronegative. The CDR3 DNA is TGTGCCAGCAGTCGCCGGGACAGGGGAAGCTATACTAATGAAAAACTGTTTTTT. This translates into CASSRRDRGSYTNEKLFF.